This T cell receptor beta chain was sequenced in a study of T-cell memory formation after mild COVID-19. This clonotype was seen a few times. Its target is not known. General observations from the study: The study found contracting CD4+ clones mainly in CM and EM and contracting CD8+ clones in EMRA. CD4+ bias marked clones expanding day 15 to 37, unlike balanced contracting clones.

CDR1 and CDR2 from the germline V gene are SGHTA and FQGNSA. J lost 7 bases, V lost 3 bases, and 7 bases had no gene match. The CDR3 sequence is 14 residues long. The authors produced TCR alpha and TCR beta cDNA libraries with sample barcodes and UMIs by 5'RACE using constant-segment primers. From the 5' RACE reads, TCRdb called clonotypes with MiXCR, one entry per CDR3 protein. The table lists roughly 400,000 distinct CDR3 sequences, approximately 16% of them singletons. This TCR was recovered from a man in his late teens or twenties who had mild COVID-19 (a few samples of this study predate the infection). Cell type and time point are not known. Sequenced: PBMCs or a T cell subset sorted from them (not recorded which). The chain employs TRBV7-2 and TRBJ1-2; 8 nucleotides agree with TRBD1. Here the CDR3 reads CASSFGGQGRGYTF. In DNA form, the CDR3 reads TGTGCCAGCAGCTTCGGCGGACAGGGCCGTGGCTACACCTTC.